Listed below are T cell receptor beta chains from one sample, sequenced in a study of T cells in Graves' hyperthyroidism and ophthalmopathy. One entry per CDR3 protein results from TCRdb running MiXCR on the multiplex PCR reads. The table has approximately 350,000 distinct CDR3 sequences, roughly 15% seen once; the top ten hold 15% to 20%. Sequences were obtained from blood. The receptor set was obtained from a woman in her sixties or seventies with Graves' ophthalmopathy. Each CDR3 is given with its conserved first and last residue.

v_call,cdr3_aa
TRBV3-1,CASSRLAGGGTDTQYF
TRBV6-5,CASSLPGQPSNQPQHF
TRBV7-9,CASSLVTGAGYGYTF
TRBV2,CASRTLGGGTDTQYF
TRBV7-9,CASSPDWDNEQFF
TRBV5-5,CASSTDAVGYTF
TRBV20-1,CSARSPNSPLHF
TRBV28,CASSSRGIGTDTQYF
TRBV2,CASRTNRDSRNEQFF
TRBV9,CASSVDGVGEQYF
TRBV24-1,CATSDTRLAGGNNEQFF
TRBV10-1,CASSVGQGVGTEAFF
TRBV20-1,CSATYRDRDEQYF
TRBV6-1,CASSGDRITETFF
TRBV30,CAWTSGRGEQFF